A selection of T cell receptor beta chains follows, all from one sample in a study of cytomegalovirus exposure and HLA in healthy donors. Data came from immunoSEQ multiplex PCR; TCRdb stores just in-frame clones and leaves some out. The sample consists of some 150,000 clones, approximately 61% of them appearing once. Source material: PBMCs. The receptors originated from a woman aged 40 to 50 in good health and CMV-seronegative. Each CDR3 is given with its conserved first and last residue. The order of the fields is V gene, CDR3 protein.

V: TRBV4-2; CDR3: CASSQGRGVGNEQFF
V: TRBV6-5; CDR3: CASSPGLAWETQYF
V: TRBV7-3; CDR3: CASSRGQGAGGYTF
V: TRBV27; CDR3: CASSGGPGANVLTF
V: TRBV15; CDR3: CATSGQGANTQYF
V: TRBV19; CDR3: CASSISAGFYGYTF
V: TRBV30; CDR3: CAWSVAVTGELFF
V: TRBV20-1; CDR3: CSAYQGGELFF
V: TRBV10-1; CDR3: CASSDGGASGSPLHF
V: TRBV4-1; CDR3: CASSQGVLPRGTILKGGYTF
V: TRBV10-2; CDR3: CASSDPTEGNSPLHF
V: TRBV18; CDR3: CASSPGPDSYTF
V: TRBV9; CDR3: CASSVVSVEDTQYF
V: TRBV6-5; CDR3: CASSYRGTYGYTF
V: TRBV2; CDR3: CASSFRTGGLETQYF
V: TRBV7-9; CDR3: CASSSTGFNQPQHF
V: TRBV6-5; CDR3: CASSYRVQGGEQYF
V: TRBV5-4; CDR3: CASSLPGQGYNEQFF
V: TRBV9; CDR3: CASNGGGHTEAFF
V: TRBV2; CDR3: CASKVDRGQPQHF
V: TRBV6-5; CDR3: CASMVQENTEAFF
V: TRBV7-6; CDR3: CASSSSYGRGRPKYNEQFF
V: TRBV9; CDR3: CASSILAGGPYNEQFF
V: TRBV10-3; CDR3: CAISESRQGRVGQPQHF
V: TRBV18; CDR3: CASSRGHRSTLGEQYF
V: TRBV28; CDR3: CASSSSDREAQFF
V: TRBV7-8; CDR3: CASSLDREQPQHF